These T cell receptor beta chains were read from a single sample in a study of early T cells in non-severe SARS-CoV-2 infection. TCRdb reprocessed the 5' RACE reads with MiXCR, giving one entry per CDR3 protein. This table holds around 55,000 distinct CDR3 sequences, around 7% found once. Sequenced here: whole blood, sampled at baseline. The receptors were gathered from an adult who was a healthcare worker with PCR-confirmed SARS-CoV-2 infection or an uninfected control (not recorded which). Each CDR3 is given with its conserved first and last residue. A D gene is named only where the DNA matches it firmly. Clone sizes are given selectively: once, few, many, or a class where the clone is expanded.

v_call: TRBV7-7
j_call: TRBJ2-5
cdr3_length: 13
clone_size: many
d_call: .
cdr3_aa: CASSSDYRETQYF
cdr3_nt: TGTGCTAGCAGCTCGGACTATCGAGAGACCCAGTACTTC

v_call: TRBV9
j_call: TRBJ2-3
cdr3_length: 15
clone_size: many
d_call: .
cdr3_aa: CASSVDPGPADTQYF
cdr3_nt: TGTGCCAGCAGCGTAGACCCCGGTCCAGCAGATACGCAGTATTTT

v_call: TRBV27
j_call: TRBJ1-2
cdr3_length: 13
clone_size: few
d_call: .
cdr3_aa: CASSFKGNYGYTF
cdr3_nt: TGTGCCAGCAGTTTCAAAGGGAACTATGGCTACACCTTC

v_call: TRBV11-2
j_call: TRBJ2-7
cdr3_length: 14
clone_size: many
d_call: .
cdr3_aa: CASSLEPGLNEQYF
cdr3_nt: TGTGCCAGCAGCTTAGAGCCCGGATTGAACGAGCAGTACTTC

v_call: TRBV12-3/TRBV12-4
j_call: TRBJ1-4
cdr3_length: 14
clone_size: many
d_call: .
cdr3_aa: CASSPRQYAWKLFF
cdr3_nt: TGTGCCAGCAGTCCAAGACAGTACGCATGGAAACTGTTTTTT

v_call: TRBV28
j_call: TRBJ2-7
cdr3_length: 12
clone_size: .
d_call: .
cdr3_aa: CASTLPGYEQYF
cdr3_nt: TGTGCCAGCACCCTTCCCGGCTACGAGCAGTACTTC

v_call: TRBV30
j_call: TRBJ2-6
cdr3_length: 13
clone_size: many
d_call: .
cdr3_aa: CAWRIAGANVLTF
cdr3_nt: TGTGCCTGGCGTATAGCTGGGGCCAACGTCCTGACTTTC

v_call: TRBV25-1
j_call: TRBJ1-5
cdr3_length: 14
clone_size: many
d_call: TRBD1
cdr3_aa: CASTGTGGNQPQHF
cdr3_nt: TGTGCCAGCACTGGGACAGGGGGCAATCAGCCCCAGCATTTT

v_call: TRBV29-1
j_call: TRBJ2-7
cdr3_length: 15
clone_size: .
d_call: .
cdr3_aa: CSVEVPRTGSYEQYF
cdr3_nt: TGCAGCGTTGAAGTACCCCGGACGGGTTCCTACGAGCAGTACTTC

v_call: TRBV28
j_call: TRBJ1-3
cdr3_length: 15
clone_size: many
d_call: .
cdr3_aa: CASSLTGVGGNTIYF
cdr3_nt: TGTGCCAGCAGCCTGACAGGAGTGGGTGGAAACACCATATATTTT

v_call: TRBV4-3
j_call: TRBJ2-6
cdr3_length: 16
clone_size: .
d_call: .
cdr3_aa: CASSQVWSQGANVLTF
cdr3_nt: TGCGCCAGCAGCCAAGTGTGGTCTCAAGGGGCCAACGTCCTGACTTTC

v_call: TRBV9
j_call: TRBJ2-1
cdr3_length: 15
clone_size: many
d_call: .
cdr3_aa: CASSSEPGSYNEQFF
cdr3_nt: TGTGCCAGCAGCTCCGAACCGGGGTCGTACAATGAGCAGTTCTTC

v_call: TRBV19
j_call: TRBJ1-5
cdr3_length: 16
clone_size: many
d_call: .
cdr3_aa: CASSIYYGGLGQPQHF
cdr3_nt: TGTGCCAGTAGTATATATTACGGGGGTCTCGGTCAGCCCCAGCATTTT

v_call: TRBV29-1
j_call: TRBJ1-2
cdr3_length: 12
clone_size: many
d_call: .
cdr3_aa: CSVEQVAHGYTF
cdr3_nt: TGCAGCGTGGAGCAGGTGGCCCATGGCTACACCTTC

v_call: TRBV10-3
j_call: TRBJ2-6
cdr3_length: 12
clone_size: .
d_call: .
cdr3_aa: CALASGANVLTF
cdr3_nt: TGTGCCCTCGCCTCTGGGGCCAACGTCCTGACTTTC

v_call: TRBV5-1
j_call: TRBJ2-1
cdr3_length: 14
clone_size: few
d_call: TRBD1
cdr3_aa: CASSSRQGANEQFF
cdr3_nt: TGCGCCAGCAGCTCGCGACAGGGGGCGAATGAGCAGTTCTTC

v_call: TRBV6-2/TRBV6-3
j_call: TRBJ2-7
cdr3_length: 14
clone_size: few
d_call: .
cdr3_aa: CASSFRDGSYEQYF
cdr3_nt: TGTGCCAGCAGTTTCCGGGACGGATCCTACGAGCAGTACTTC

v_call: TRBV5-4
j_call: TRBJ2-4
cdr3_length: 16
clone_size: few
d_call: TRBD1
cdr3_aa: CASTKQGASAKNIQYF
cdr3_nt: TGTGCCAGCACCAAACAGGGGGCTTCGGCCAAAAACATTCAGTACTTC

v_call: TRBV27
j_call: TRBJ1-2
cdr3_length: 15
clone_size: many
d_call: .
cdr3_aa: CASSLKHGGGHGYTF
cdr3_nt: TGTGCCAGCTCCCTCAAACACGGTGGGGGGCACGGCTACACCTTC

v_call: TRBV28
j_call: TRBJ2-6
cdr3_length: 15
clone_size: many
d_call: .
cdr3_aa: CASSLMGAGANVLTF
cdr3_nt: TGTGCCAGCAGTTTAATGGGTGCCGGGGCCAACGTCCTGACTTTC

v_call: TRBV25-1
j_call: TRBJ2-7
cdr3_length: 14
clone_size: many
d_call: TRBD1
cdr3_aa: CASSESDRAYEQYF
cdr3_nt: TGTGCCAGCAGTGAATCGGACAGGGCCTACGAGCAGTACTTC

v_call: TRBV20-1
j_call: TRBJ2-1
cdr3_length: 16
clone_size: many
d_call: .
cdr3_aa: CSARGAAGQNYNEQFF
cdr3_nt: TGCAGTGCTAGAGGGGCGGCGGGCCAGAATTACAATGAGCAGTTCTTC

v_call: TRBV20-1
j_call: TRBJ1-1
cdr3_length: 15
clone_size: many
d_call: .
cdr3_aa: CSASIMAGTHTEAFF
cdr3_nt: TGCAGTGCTAGTATCATGGCTGGCACCCACACTGAAGCTTTCTTT

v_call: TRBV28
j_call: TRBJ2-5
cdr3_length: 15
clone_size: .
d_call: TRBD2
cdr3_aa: CASSLGLAGPSAQYF
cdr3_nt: TGTGCCAGCAGTTTAGGACTAGCGGGGCCTTCGGCCCAGTACTTC

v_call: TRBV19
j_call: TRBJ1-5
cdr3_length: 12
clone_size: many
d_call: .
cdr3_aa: CASSISNQPQHF
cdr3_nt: TGTGCCAGTAGTATCTCCAATCAGCCCCAGCATTTT

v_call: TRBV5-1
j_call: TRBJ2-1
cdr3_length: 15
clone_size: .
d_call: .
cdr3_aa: CASSGYRDAYNEQFF
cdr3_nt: TGCGCCAGCAGCGGGTACAGGGACGCCTACAATGAGCAGTTCTTC

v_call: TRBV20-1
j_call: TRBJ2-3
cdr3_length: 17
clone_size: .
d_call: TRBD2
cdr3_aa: CSARGTGGTDFTDTQYF
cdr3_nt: TGCAGTGCTAGAGGAACGGGAGGGACGGACTTCACAGATACGCAGTATTTT

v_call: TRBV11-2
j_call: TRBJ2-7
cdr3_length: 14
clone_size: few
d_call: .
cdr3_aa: CASSLDRHSLEQYF
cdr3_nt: TGTGCCAGCAGCTTAGATAGACACAGCCTCGAGCAGTACTTC

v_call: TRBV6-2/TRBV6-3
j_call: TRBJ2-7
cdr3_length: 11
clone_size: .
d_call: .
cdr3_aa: CASRTYYEQYF
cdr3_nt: TGTGCCAGCAGAACTTACTACGAGCAGTACTTC

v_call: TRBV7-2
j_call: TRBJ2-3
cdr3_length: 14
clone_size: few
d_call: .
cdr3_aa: CASSLGVRGDTQYF
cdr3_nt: TGTGCCAGCAGCTTAGGCGTGCGGGGTGATACGCAGTATTTT

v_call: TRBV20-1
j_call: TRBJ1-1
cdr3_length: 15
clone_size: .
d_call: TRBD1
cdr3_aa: CSARGSATGDTEAFF
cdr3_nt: TGCAGTGCTAGAGGAAGCGCTACAGGGGACACTGAAGCTTTCTTT

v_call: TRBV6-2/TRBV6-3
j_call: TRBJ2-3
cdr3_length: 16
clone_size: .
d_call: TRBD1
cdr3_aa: CASTTNDRGYADTQYF
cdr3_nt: TGTGCCAGCACCACTAACGACAGGGGATACGCAGATACGCAGTATTTT

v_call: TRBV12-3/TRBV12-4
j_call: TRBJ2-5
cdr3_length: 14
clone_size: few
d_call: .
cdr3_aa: CASSLGGNQETQYF
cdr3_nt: TGTGCCAGCAGCCTAGGGGGTAACCAAGAGACCCAGTACTTC

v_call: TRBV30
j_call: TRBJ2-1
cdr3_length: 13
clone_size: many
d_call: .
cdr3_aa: CAWSVQGNNEQFF
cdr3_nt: TGTGCCTGGAGTGTACAAGGGAACAATGAGCAGTTCTTC

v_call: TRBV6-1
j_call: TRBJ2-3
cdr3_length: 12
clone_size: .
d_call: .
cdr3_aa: CATRSGGDTQYF
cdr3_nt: TGTGCCACCCGTTCGGGCGGTGATACGCAGTATTTT

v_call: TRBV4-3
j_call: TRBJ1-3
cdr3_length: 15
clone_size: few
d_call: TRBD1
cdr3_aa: CASSRIQGPGNTIYF
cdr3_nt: TGCGCCAGCAGCCGGATACAGGGGCCAGGAAACACCATATATTTT

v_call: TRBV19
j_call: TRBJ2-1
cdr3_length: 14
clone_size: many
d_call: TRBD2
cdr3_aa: CASNRDYSYNEQFF
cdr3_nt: TGTGCCAGCAACCGGGACTACTCCTACAATGAGCAGTTCTTC

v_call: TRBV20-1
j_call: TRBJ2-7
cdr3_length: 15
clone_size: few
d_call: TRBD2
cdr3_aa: CSARDTGGAGYEQYF
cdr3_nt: TGCAGTGCTAGAGATACGGGGGGGGCCGGGTACGAGCAGTACTTC

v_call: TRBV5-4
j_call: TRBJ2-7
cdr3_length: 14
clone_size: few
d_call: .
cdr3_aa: CATSSRDRSYEQYF
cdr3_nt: TGTGCCACGTCATCTAGAGACAGGTCCTACGAGCAGTACTTC

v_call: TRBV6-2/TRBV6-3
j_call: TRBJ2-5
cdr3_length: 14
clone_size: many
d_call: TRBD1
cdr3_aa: CASSYSGTVQTQYF
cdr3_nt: TGTGCCAGCAGTTACTCCGGGACAGTCCAGACCCAGTACTTC

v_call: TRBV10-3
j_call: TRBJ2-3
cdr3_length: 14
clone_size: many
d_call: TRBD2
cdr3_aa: CAILSGRDADTQYF
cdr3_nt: TGTGCCATCCTTTCGGGGAGGGATGCAGATACGCAGTATTTT

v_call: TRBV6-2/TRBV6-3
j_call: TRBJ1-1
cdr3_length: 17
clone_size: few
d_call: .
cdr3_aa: CASSRHLGGIGNTEAFF
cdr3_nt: TGTGCCAGCAGTCGACACCTAGGGGGAATTGGAAACACTGAAGCTTTCTTT

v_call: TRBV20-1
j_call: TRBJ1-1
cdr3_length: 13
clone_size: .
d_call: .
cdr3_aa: CSARGAEGTEAFF
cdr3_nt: TGCAGTGCTAGAGGGGCGGAGGGCACTGAAGCTTTCTTT

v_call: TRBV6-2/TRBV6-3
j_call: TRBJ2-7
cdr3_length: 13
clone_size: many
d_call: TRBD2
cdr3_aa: CASRRDYNYEQYF
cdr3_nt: TGTGCCAGCAGACGGGACTACAACTACGAGCAGTACTTC

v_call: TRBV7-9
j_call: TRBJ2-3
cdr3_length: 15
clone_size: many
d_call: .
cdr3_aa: CASSLARSNTDTQYF
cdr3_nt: TGTGCCAGCAGCTTAGCCAGGAGCAACACAGATACGCAGTATTTT

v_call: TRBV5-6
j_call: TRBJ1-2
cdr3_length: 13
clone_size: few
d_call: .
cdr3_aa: CASSLGTDYGYTF
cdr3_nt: TGTGCCAGCAGCTTGGGGACAGACTATGGCTACACCTTC

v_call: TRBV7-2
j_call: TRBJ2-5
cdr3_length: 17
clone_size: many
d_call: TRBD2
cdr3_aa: CASSLRSGGANSETQYF
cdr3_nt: TGTGCCAGCAGCTTAAGAAGCGGGGGGGCTAACTCCGAGACCCAGTACTTC

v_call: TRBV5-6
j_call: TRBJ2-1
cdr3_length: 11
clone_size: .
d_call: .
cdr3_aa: CASSFADEQFF
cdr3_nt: TGTGCCAGCAGCTTTGCGGATGAGCAGTTCTTC

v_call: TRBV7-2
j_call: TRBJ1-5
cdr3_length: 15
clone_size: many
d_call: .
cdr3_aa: CASSLDWAPFQPQHF
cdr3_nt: TGTGCCAGCAGCTTAGATTGGGCTCCTTTTCAGCCCCAGCATTTT

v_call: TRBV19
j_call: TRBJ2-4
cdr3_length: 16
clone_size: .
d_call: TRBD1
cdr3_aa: CASSPDREGTKNIQYF
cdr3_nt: TGTGCCAGTAGTCCCGACAGGGAAGGTACCAAAAACATTCAGTACTTC

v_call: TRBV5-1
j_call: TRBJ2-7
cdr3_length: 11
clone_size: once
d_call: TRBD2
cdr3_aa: CASPFGGEQYF
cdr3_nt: TGCGCCAGCCCATTCGGGGGGGAGCAGTACTTC

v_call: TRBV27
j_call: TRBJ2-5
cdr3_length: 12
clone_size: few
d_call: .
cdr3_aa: CASSPDQETQYF
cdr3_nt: TGTGCCAGCAGTCCGGACCAAGAGACCCAGTACTTC

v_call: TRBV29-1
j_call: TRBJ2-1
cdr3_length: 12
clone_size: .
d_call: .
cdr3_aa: CSVAEGSYEQFF
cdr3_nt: TGCAGCGTGGCCGAAGGATCGTATGAGCAGTTCTTC